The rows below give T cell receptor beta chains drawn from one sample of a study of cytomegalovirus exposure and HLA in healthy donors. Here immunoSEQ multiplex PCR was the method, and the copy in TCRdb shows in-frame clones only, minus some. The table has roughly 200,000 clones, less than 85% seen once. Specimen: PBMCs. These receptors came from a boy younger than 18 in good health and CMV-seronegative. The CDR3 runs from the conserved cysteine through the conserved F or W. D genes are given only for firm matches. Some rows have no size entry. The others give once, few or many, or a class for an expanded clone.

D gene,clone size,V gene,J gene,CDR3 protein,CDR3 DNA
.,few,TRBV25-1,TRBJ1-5,CASSAGDTVNQPQHF,TGTGCCAGCAGCGCCGGGGACACGGTGAATCAGCCCCAGCATTTT
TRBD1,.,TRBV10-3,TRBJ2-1,CAIRGDRGANEQFF,TGTGCCATCAGAGGGGACAGGGGAGCCAATGAGCAGTTCTTC
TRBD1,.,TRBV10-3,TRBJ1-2,CAISGGNEGYTF,TGTGCCATCTCAGGGGGGAATGAGGGCTACACCTTC
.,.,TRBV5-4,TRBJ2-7,CASSLTGRSHEQYF,TGTGCCAGCAGCTTGACAGGGCGTAGCCACGAGCAGTACTTC
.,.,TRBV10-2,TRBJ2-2,CASTRAGRNTGELFF,TGCGCCAGCACGCGCGCGGGGCGGAACACCGGGGAGCTGTTTTTT
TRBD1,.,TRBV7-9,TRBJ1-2,CASSPVRTGVFYGYTF,TGTGCCAGCAGCCCTGTTCGGACAGGGGTCTTCTATGGCTACACCTTC
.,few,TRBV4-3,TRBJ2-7,CASSQDRDSYEQYF,TGCGCCAGCAGCCAAGATCGAGACAGCTACGAGCAGTACTTC
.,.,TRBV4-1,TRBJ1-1,CASSPGAEAFF,TGCGCCAGCAGCCCCGGGGCTGAAGCTTTCTTT
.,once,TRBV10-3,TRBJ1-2,CAISDDRPNYGYTF,TGTGCCATCAGTGATGACAGACCTAACTATGGCTACACCTTC
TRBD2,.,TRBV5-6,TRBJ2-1,CASSFEGREPHNEQFF,TGTGCCAGCAGCTTTGAGGGGCGGGAGCCCCACAATGAGCAGTTCTTC
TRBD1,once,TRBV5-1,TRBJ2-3,CASSPQGVKDTQYF,TGCGCCAGCAGCCCTCAGGGGGTTAAGGATACGCAGTATTTT
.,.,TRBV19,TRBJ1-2,CASSPDGGNYGYTF,TGTGCCAGTAGTCCGGACGGGGGAAACTATGGCTACACCTTC
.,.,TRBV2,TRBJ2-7,CASSEYQVVAYEQYF,TGTGCCAGCAGTGAATACCAGGTCGTCGCCTACGAGCAGTACTTC
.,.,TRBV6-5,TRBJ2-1,CASNRATMSEQFF,TGTGCCAGCAACAGGGCAACTATGAGCGAGCAGTTCTTC
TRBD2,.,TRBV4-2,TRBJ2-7,CASSPGTSGRTTPYEQYF,TGTGCCAGCAGCCCGGGGACTAGCGGGAGGACGACACCCTACGAGCAGTACTTC
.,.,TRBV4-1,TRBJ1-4,CASSRQPVNEKLFF,TGCGCCAGCAGCCGACAGCCAGTGAATGAAAAACTGTTTTTT
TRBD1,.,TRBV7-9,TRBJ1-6,CASSLGTGQESPLHF,TGTGCCAGCAGCTTGGGGACAGGGCAGGAATCACCCCTCCACTTT
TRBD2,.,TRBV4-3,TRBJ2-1,CASSLGTSGRYNEQFF,TGCGCCAGCAGCCTAGGGACCAGCGGGAGGTACAATGAGCAGTTCTTC
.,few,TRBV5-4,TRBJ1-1,CASSFQGWGTEAFF,TGTGCCAGCAGCTTCCAGGGGTGGGGCACTGAAGCTTTCTTT
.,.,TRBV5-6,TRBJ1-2,CASSFVPGNYGYTF,TGTGCCAGCAGCTTCGTTCCGGGTAACTATGGCTACACCTTC
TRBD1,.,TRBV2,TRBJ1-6,CASSGLGQGIRSPLHF,TGTGCCAGCAGTGGACTGGGACAGGGGATAAGATCACCCCTCCACTTT
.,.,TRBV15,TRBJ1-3,CATRGHLSGNTIYF,TGTGCCACCAGGGGACATCTATCTGGAAACACCATATATTTT
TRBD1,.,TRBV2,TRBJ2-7,CASYSFVYRTGGRYEQYF,TGTGCCAGCTACAGTTTCGTGTATAGGACAGGGGGCAGGTACGAGCAGTACTTC
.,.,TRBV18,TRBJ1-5,CASSQTGSGNQPQHF,TGTGCCAGCTCACAAACAGGGTCAGGAAATCAGCCCCAGCATTTT
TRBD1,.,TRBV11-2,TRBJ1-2,CASSFSGDRGGNGYTF,TGTGCCAGCAGCTTTTCCGGGGACAGGGGGGGGAATGGCTACACCTTC
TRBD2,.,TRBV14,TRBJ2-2,CASSQDLTSGSSYTGELFF,TGTGCCAGCAGCCAAGATCTGACTAGCGGGAGCTCCTACACCGGGGAGCTGTTTTTT
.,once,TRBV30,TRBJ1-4,CAWSFGLNEKLFF,TGTGCCTGGAGCTTTGGGCTTAATGAAAAACTGTTTTTT
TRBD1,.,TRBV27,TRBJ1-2,CASSSPGQGIHGYTF,TGTGCCAGCAGTTCGCCGGGACAGGGGATACATGGCTACACCTTC
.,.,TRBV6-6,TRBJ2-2,CASSYSGGLVTGELFF,TGTGCCAGCAGTTACTCTGGCGGCCTAGTCACCGGGGAGCTGTTTTTT
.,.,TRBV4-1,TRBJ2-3,CASSLQLYTDTQYF,TGCGCCAGCAGCCTCCAACTCTACACAGATACGCAGTATTTT
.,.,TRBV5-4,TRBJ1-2,CASSLEGVYGYTF,TGTGCCAGCAGCTTGGAGGGGGTCTATGGCTACACCTTC
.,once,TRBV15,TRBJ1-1,CATSRDRGRGNTEAFF,TGTGCCACCAGCAGAGATCGGGGGAGGGGCAACACTGAAGCTTTCTTT
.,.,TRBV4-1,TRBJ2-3,CASSQDLRRATDTQYF,TGCGCCAGCAGCCAAGATTTGCGGAGGGCGACAGATACGCAGTATTTT
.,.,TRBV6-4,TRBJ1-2,CASKGDDYGYTF,TGTGCCAGCAAGGGAGACGACTATGGCTACACCTTC
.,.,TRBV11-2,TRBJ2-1,CASSWGRSIEQFF,TGTGCCAGCAGCTGGGGCAGGTCGATTGAGCAGTTCTTC
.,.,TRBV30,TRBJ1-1,CAWSRLRMLENTEAFF,TGTGCCTGGAGTAGATTGAGGATGTTGGAGAACACTGAAGCTTTCTTT
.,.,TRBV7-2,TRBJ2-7,CASSQAVVTYEQYF,TGTGCCAGCAGCCAGGCAGTGGTGACCTACGAGCAGTACTTC
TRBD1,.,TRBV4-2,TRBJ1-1,CASSQDPTGLNTEAFF,TGTGCCAGCAGCCAAGATCCGACAGGGCTGAACACTGAAGCTTTCTTT
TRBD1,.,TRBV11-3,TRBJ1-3,CASSFRDRGENTIYF,TGTGCCAGCAGCTTTCGTGACAGGGGTGAAAACACCATATATTTT
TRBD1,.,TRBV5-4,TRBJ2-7,CASSSAPRDRGYEQYF,TGTGCCAGCAGCTCCGCCCCAAGGGACAGGGGCTACGAGCAGTACTTC
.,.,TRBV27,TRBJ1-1,CASSSRDSLGKAFF,TGTGCCAGCAGTTCCCGGGACTCCCTCGGGAAAGCTTTCTTT
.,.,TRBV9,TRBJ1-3,CASSVAGQIGGNTIYF,TGTGCCAGCAGCGTAGCTGGGCAGATCGGTGGAAACACCATATATTTT
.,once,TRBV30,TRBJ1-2,CAWSTLGRSSYGYTF,TGTGCCTGGAGTACTCTGGGCCGATCTTCCTATGGCTACACCTTC
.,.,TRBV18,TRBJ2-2,CASSPDLSSELFF,TGTGCCAGCTCACCGGATTTGAGTAGCGAGCTGTTTTTT
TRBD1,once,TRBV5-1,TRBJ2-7,CASSLEGQSYEQYF,TGCGCCAGCAGCTTGGAGGGACAGAGCTACGAGCAGTACTTC
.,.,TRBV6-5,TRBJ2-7,CASSYTGQTYEQYF,TGTGCCAGCAGTTACACCGGACAGACCTACGAGCAGTACTTC